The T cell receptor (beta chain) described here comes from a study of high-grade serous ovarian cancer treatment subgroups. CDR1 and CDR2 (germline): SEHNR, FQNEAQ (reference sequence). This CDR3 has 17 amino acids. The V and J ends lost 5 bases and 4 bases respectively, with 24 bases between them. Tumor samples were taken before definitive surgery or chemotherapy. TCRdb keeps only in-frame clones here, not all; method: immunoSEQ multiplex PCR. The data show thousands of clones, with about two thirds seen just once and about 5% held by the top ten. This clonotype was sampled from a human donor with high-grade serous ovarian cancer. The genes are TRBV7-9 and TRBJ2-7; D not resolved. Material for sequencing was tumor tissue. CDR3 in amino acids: CASSRAGPQIGLYEQYF. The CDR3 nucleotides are TGTGCCAGCAGCCGAGCCGGCCCCCAGATCGGCTTATACGAGCAGTACTTC.